The next 28 T cell receptor beta chains were all read from a single sample in a study of T cells in narcolepsy. Repertoires were generated with immunoSEQ multiplex PCR, while TCRdb's copy carries only in-frame clones and drops some. This repertoire shows 25,000 to 35,000 clones, approximately 79% found once; its top ten account for 5% to 8.5%. Sequencing input: memory (CD45RA-) CD4+ T cells from blood. Receptors originate from a human donor in good health.

This chain uses TRBV4-1 with TRBJ1-1, with 8 bases lining up with TRBD1. Germline CDR1 MGHRA, CDR2 YSYEKL. This CDR3 is 15 amino acids long. Trimming removed 1 base from V and 1 base from J; junction bases left unmatched: 2. Written as DNA, the CDR3 is TGCGCCAGCAGCCAAGTCGGGACAGGGAACACTGAAGCTTTCTTT. Encoded protein: CASSQVGTGNTEAFF.

V gene TRBV2 combines with J gene TRBJ2-5; 9 bases are shared with TRBD1. Germline loops: CDR1 SNHLY, CDR2 FYNNEI. V gave up 6 bases and J gave up 4 bases; unmatched junction bases: 0. The CDR3 sequence is 12 residues long. In DNA form, the CDR3 reads TGTGCCAGCAGGGACAGGGGAGAGACCCAGTACTTC. This gives the protein CASRDRGETQYF.

This chain joins TRBV18 and TRBJ2-7, with 10 bases matching TRBD1. J lost 8 bases, V lost 0 bases, and 4 bases had no gene match. The CDR3 is 14 amino acids. The V gene's germline CDR1 is KGHSH and CDR2 LQKENI. Here the CDR3 reads CASSPPGTGEQQYF. CDR3 bases: TGTGCCAGCTCACCACCTGGGACAGGGGAGCAGCAGTACTTC.

The rearrangement joins TRBV28 to TRBJ1-4, with D maybe TRBD1 (6 bases). This CDR3 has 14 amino acids. Trimming stripped 5 bases from V and 8 bases from J, with 15 bases between. Germline values: CDR1 MDHEN, CDR2 SYDVKM. CDR3 sequence (DNA): TGTGCCAGCAGTCCACCCAACAGGGTCGAAAAACTGTTTTTT. Its translation: CASSPPNRVEKLFF.

The chain links TRBV28 to TRBJ1-2, with no clear D. This CDR3 comprises 13 residues. Looked up from germline, CDR1 is MDHEN and CDR2 is SYDVKM. Trimming shortened V by 8 bases and J by 7 bases, and 17 bases separated the two germline ends. In DNA form, the CDR3 reads TGTGCCAGCGGATACCCTAATCGGGCTGGCTACACCTTC. It encodes CASGYPNRAGYTF.

The rearrangement joins TRBV5-1 to TRBJ1-2; 8 nucleotides agree with TRBD1. There are 14 residues in the CDR3. V lost 4 bases, J lost 3 bases, and 5 bases stayed unmatched. Germline-derived CDR1 and CDR2 are SGHRS and YFSETQ. The CDR3 spells CASSTGQEDYGYTF. DNA of the CDR3: TGCGCCAGCAGCACGGGACAGGAGGACTATGGCTACACCTTC.

The chain has TRBV14 and TRBJ2-3; TRBD2 aligns across 10 bases. J gave up 1 base and V 0 bases, and 7 bases lay outside the gene matches. Germline values: CDR1 SGHDN, CDR2 FVKESK. The CDR3 covers 18 residues. The CDR3 here is CASSQDRGGLAGTDTQYF. The CDR3 DNA is TGTGCCAGCAGCCAAGATAGGGGAGGACTAGCGGGCACAGATACGCAGTATTTT. Drawing the rest from reference TRBV14 and TRBJ2-3, the complete variable domain is EAGVTQFPSHSVIEKGQTVTLRCDPISGHDNLYWYRRVMGKEIKFLLHFVKESKQDESGMPNNRFLAERTGGTYSTLKVQPAELEDSGVYFCASSQDRGGLAGTDTQYFGPGTRLTVL.

This sequence joins TRBV19 and TRBJ2-1; 8 bases line up with TRBD2. The CDR3 runs 13 residues. The germline gives CDR1 LNHDA, CDR2 SQIVND (reference sequence). V shed 7 bases, J shed 9 bases, and the junction held 8 bases outside the gene matches. CDR3 DNA sequence: TGTGCCAGTAACGTAGCGGCGGGGGGTGAGCAGTTCTTC. As protein: CASNVAAGGEQFF.

The J gene is TRBJ1-1, the V gene TRBV2; D unclear. The germline gives CDR1 SNHLY, CDR2 FYNNEI. This CDR3 has 13 residues. V lost 6 bases, J lost 0 bases, and 8 bases lay in between. CDR3 in DNA: TGTGCCAGCAGCAGCGAAATGAACACTGAAGCTTTCTTT. Translated, it gives CASSSEMNTEAFF.

This chain joins TRBV19 and TRBJ2-7; 7 bases are shared with TRBD1. The germline gives CDR1 LNHDA, CDR2 SQIVND (reference sequence). CDR3 length: 12 amino acids. V lost 5 bases and J lost 10; bases outside the gene matches: 8. CDR3: CASSGDSITQYF. CDR3 nucleotides: TGTGCCAGTAGTGGGGACAGTATTACTCAGTACTTC.

The chain recombines TRBV5-6 with TRBJ2-3; no reliable D call. Germline V gene lookup returns CDR1 SGHDT and CDR2 YYEEEE. This CDR3 spans 13 amino acids. V lost 0 bases to trimming and J lost 2 bases, with 4 bases between them. The CDR3 DNA is TGTGCCAGCAGCTTGGTCCACACAGATACGCAGTATTTT. It translates to CASSLVHTDTQYF.

This clone was recorded once. The chain uses TRBV5-1 and TRBJ2-5; 8 positions match TRBD2. The junction had 9 bases not matched to a gene; V was cut back by 0 bases and J by 5 bases. Looked up from germline, CDR1 is SGHRS and CDR2 is YFSETQ. This CDR3 region has 16 residues. Here the CDR3 DNA reads TGCGCCAGCAGCTTGGGGGCCGGGAGGGCCGGGGAGACCCAGTACTTC. Protein: CASSLGAGRAGETQYF.

The genes are TRBV19 and TRBJ1-1; D unresolved. Trimming pared 8 bases from V and 4 bases from J, leaving 14 bases between. The CDR3 consists of 13 residues. CDR1 is LNHDA, CDR2 SQIVND, per germline (reference sequence). This CDR3 is CASARRGVTEAFF. In nucleotides, the CDR3 is TGTGCCAGTGCCCGACGGGGAGTCACTGAAGCTTTCTTT.

The chain has TRBV5-1 and TRBJ1-1; 8 nucleotides line up with TRBD1. Germline trimming cut 0 bases from V and 6 bases from J; bases unmatched to any gene: 7. The CDR3 is 15 residues long. The germline gives CDR1 SGHRS, CDR2 YFSETQ. CDR3 bases: TGCGCCAGCAGCTTGGGGACAGGGAGGGAGGCTGAAGCTTTCTTT. This translates into CASSLGTGREAEAFF. Supplemented by reference TRBV5-1 and TRBJ1-1, the full variable domain reads KAGVTQTPRYLIKTRGQQVTLSCSPISGHRSVSWYQQTPGQGLQFLFEYFSETQRNKGNFPGRFSGRQFSNSRSEMNVSTLELGDSALYLCASSLGTGREAEAFFGQGTRLTVV.

This clone has a handful of counts. CDR3: CASSSASGGAYNEQFF. Written as DNA, the CDR3 is TGTGCCAGCAGTTCAGCTAGCGGGGGGGCCTACAATGAGCAGTTCTTC. J is TRBJ2-1 and V is TRBV28; 12 bases are shared with TRBD2. This CDR3 has 16 residues. Per the germline V gene, CDR1 is MDHEN and CDR2 is SYDVKM. V trimming: 4 bases; J trimming: 2 bases; junction bases outside the gene matches: 3.

The gene calls are TRBV7-9 and TRBJ2-7; D is ambiguous. V was cut by 4 bases and J by 9 bases, with 19 bases left in between. Looked up from germline, CDR1 is SEHNR and CDR2 is FQNEAQ (reference sequence). The CDR3 runs 14 residues. CDR3 nucleotide sequence: TGTGCCAGCAGCTCGGACGGCCTTTCGGTATGGCAGTACTTC. This translates into CASSSDGLSVWQYF.

The rearrangement uses TRBV11-2 and TRBJ1-1, with TRBD1 as a possible D gene (5 bases). CDR1 and CDR2 from the germline V gene are SGHAT and FQNNGV. CDR3 length: 14 residues. Trimming took 5 bases from V and 4 from J, leaving 14 bases between them. The CDR3 sequence is CASSHEGVGTEAFF. In nucleotides, the CDR3 is TGTGCCAGCAGCCACGAAGGGGTAGGCACTGAAGCTTTCTTT.

The chain carries TRBV7-8 and TRBJ2-7; no clear D gene. V was pared by 4 bases and J by 1 base, with 11 bases between. The CDR3 length is 14 residues. Germline CDR1 SGHVS, CDR2 FQNEAQ. The CDR3, as DNA: TGTGCCAGCAGCTACACACTGGGATCCTACGAGCAGTACTTC. Protein sequence: CASSYTLGSYEQYF. The full variable domain, rest sourced from reference TRBV7-8 and TRBJ2-7, is GAGVSQSPRYKVAKRGQDVALRCDPISGHVSLFWYQQALGQGPEFLTYFQNEAQLDKSGLPSDRFFAERPEGSVSTLKIQRTQQEDSAVYLCASSYTLGSYEQYFGPGTRLTVT.

J is TRBJ1-2 and V is TRBV30; D is unresolved. The V end was cut by 5 bases, the J end by 6 bases, with 19 bases between. Germline CDR1 GTSNPN, CDR2 SVGIG (reference sequence). This CDR3 contains 14 residues. DNA for the CDR3: TGTGCCTGGGGGAGGGAGATCCTAAGTGATGGCTACACCTTC. Protein product: CAWGREILSDGYTF.

This clone is deemed medium-sized. The chain recombines TRBV5-1 with TRBJ1-1, with D maybe TRBD1 (5 bases). V was cut by 1 base and J by 7 bases, with 8 bases left in between. CDR1 is SGHRS and CDR2 is YFSETQ in the germline V gene. The CDR3 extends over 12 amino acids. Here the CDR3 reads CASSLQGDEAFF. The CDR3 coding sequence is TGCGCCAGCAGCTTGCAAGGGGATGAAGCTTTCTTT.

The chain couples TRBV13 to TRBJ1-5, with 9 positions matching TRBD1. This CDR3 has 14 amino acids. V gave up 6 bases and J gave up 2 bases; unmatched junction bases: 2. Germline loops: CDR1 PRHDT, CDR2 FYEKMQ (reference sequence). The CDR3 reads CASRRDRGNQPQHF. DNA of the CDR3: TGTGCCAGCAGAAGGGACAGGGGCAATCAGCCCCAGCATTTT.

This clone appeared a few times. The V and J genes are TRBV10-1 and TRBJ1-2, with D maybe TRBD1 (6 bases). This CDR3 has 11 residues. CDR1 and CDR2 (germline): WNHNN, SYGVQD (reference sequence). The germline V and J ends were trimmed by 10 bases and 7 bases, with 13 bases remaining between them. The CDR3 DNA sequence: TGCGCCATACAGGGTCGCGGTGGCTACACCTTC. Translated: CAIQGRGGYTF.

This clone was recorded a few times. V usage is TRBV6-1 and J usage is TRBJ2-7, with D uncertain. The V end lost 7 bases, the J end lost 4 bases, and 14 bases lay between the germline ends. The CDR3 sequence is 13 residues long. Germline V lookup: CDR1 MNHNS, CDR2 SASEGT. The CDR3 protein is CASTDGSPYEQYF. CDR3 nucleotides: TGTGCCAGCACAGACGGCTCCCCATACGAGCAGTACTTC.

This sequence joins TRBV6-9 and TRBJ2-3; 12 nucleotides agree with TRBD2. The CDR3 sequence is 18 residues long. V dropped 6 bases and J dropped 0; count of bases not matched to a gene: 10. Germline CDR1 MNHGY, CDR2 SVAAGI. CDR3 bases: TGTGCCAGCAGCGAAACTAGCGGGAGGACCCCTAGCACAGATACGCAGTATTTT. Its translation: CASSETSGRTPSTDTQYF.

This clone has a single count. The chain combines TRBV18 with TRBJ1-5; D not certain. V gave up 6 bases and J gave up 1 base, with 10 bases separating them. The CDR3 runs 14 residues. Germline V gene lookup returns CDR1 KGHSH and CDR2 LQKENI. The CDR3 loop is CASSPEGSNQPQHF. The CDR3 nucleotides are TGTGCCAGCTCCCCCGAGGGCAGCAATCAGCCCCAGCATTTT.

The rearrangement uses TRBV5-1 and TRBJ2-6; D remains ambiguous. The CDR3 has 16 amino acids. Germline V CDR1 and CDR2: SGHRS, YFSETQ. V dropped 4 bases and J dropped 0 bases, with 11 bases sitting between them. The CDR3 region has the DNA TGCGCCAGCAGCCCACCCCAGATCTCTGGGGCCAACGTCCTGACTTTC. Translated, it gives CASSPPQISGANVLTF.

In this sample, this clone turned up a few times. This chain connects TRBV10-3 to TRBJ2-7; unclear D gene. Per germline, CDR1 ENHRY and CDR2 SYGVKD. Trimming left V 3 bases short and J 5 bases short, with 14 bases between. CDR3 length equals 14 residues. For the CDR3, the DNA is TGTGCCATCAGTGAACGGGTTGTAGGTGACGAGCAGTACTTC. Protein product: CAISERVVGDEQYF.

The V gene is TRBV29-1, the J gene TRBJ2-3, with D maybe TRBD2 (5 bases). V was pared by 3 bases and J by 5 bases, with 12 bases between. Germline V lookup: CDR1 SQVTM, CDR2 ANQGSEA. This CDR3 has 13 amino acids. The CDR3 bases are TGCAGCGTTGAGCGCAGAGAGGGAGATACGCAGTATTTT. It is translated as CSVERREGDTQYF.